This T cell receptor beta chain derives from a study of cytomegalovirus exposure and HLA in healthy donors. Study observations and caveats: Segments of the TCR beta V type were, in most cases, productive about 90% or about 30% of the time in an earlier analysis. According to the study, 160 or so TCR beta chains were cytomegalovirus-associated. Immune exposure data for these donors was limited to CMV serostatus.

The V and J ends lost 4 bases and 4 bases respectively, with 16 bases between them. CDR3 length: 15 amino acids. From germline, CDR1 is SNHLY and CDR2 FYNNEI. Each donor's status was that of a healthy bone marrow donor. A multiplex PCR was run with 60 Vbeta primers and 13 Jbeta primers. Sequencing was performed with immunoSEQ multiplex PCR; in TCRdb, only in-frame clones are kept and a portion is missing. This table has around 140,000 clones, 60% to 80% appearing once. With respect to this clone: Its antigen is unknown.

Specimen: PBMCs. The chain couples TRBV2 to TRBJ1-2; D is possibly TRBD1 (5 bases). This TCR came from a man aged 50-60 years in good health and CMV-seropositive. Here the CDR3 reads CASSGRGIGFYGYTF. The CDR3 DNA sequence: TGTGCCAGCAGTGGACGGGGGATTGGATTCTATGGCTACACCTTC.